One sample yielded the 4 T cell receptor beta chains listed below, sequenced in a study of T cell responses to AZD1222 COVID-19 vaccine. TCRdb's copy holds only in-frame clones and misses some; the assay was immunoSEQ multiplex PCR. The profile shows around 150,000 clones, roughly 85% of them singletons. The sample was peripheral blood, taken 28 days after the second dose of the MenACWY control vaccine. Receptors were obtained from an adult who received the MenACWY meningococcal vaccine as a control.

CDR3 residues: CASSLGRSNTGELFF. The CDR3 region has the DNA TGTGCCAGCAGTTTAGGCAGGTCGAACACCGGGGAGCTGTTTTTT. The gene calls are TRBV28 and TRBJ2-2; D is unresolved. V dropped 2 bases and J dropped 0 bases, with 7 bases sitting between them. The germline gives CDR1 MDHEN, CDR2 SYDVKM. The CDR3 extends over 15 amino acids.

The chain couples TRBV19 to TRBJ2-6; D unclear. Trimming shortened V by 7 bases and J by 0 bases, and 10 bases separated the two germline ends. CDR3 length equals 15 residues. Germline lookup yields CDR1 LNHDA and CDR2 SQIVND (reference sequence). The CDR3 region is CASIQADSGANVLTF. For the CDR3, the DNA is TGTGCCAGTATTCAGGCCGACTCTGGGGCCAACGTCCTGACTTTC.

The chain links TRBV21-1 to TRBJ2-7; the DNA was not compared with TRBD2, the D call given in the table. TRBV21-1 is listed as a pseudogene. This CDR3 region has 16 residues. As DNA, the CDR3 is TGTGCCAGCACCAAAAAGGACGGGGAGTCTTTCCACGAGCAGTACGTC. It specifies CASTKKDGESFHEQYV.

This chain uses TRBV5-6 with TRBJ1-4; TRBD1 might be the D (5 bases). This CDR3 comprises 13 residues. Germline values: CDR1 SGHDT, CDR2 YYEEEE. Trimming stripped 0 bases from V and 8 bases from J, with 8 bases between. The CDR3 loop reads CASSLVQEEKLFF. The CDR3 DNA sequence: TGTGCCAGCAGCTTGGTACAGGAAGAAAAACTGTTTTTT.